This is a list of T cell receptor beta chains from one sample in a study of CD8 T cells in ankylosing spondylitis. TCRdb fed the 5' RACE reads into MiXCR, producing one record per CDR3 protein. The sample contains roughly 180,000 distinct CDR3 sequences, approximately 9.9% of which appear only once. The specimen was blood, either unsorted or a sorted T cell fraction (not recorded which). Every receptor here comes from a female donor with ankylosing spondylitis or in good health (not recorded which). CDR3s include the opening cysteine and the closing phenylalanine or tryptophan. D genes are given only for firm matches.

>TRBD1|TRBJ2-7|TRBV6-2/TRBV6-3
CASSSLHSGGVYEQYF
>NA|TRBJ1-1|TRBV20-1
CSAENRDFLLNTEAFF
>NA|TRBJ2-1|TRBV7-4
CAIHVENNRQFF
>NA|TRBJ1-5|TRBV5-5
CASSLTGYSNQPQHF
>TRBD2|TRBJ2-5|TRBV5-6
CASSPRLAGFQETQYF
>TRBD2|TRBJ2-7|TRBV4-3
CASSQVAGAYEQYF
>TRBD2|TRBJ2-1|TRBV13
CASSPLAGGHEQFF
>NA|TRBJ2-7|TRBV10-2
CASSEPSDKGYEQYF
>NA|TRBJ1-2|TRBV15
CATSRGTGTTINYGYTF
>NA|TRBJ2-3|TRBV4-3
CASSQVGQTDTQYF
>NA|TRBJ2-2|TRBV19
CASSKDTVDGELFF
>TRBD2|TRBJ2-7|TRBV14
CASSQTTSADYEQYF
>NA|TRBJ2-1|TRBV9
CASSVEEDSYNEQFF
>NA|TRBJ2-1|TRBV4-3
CASSQDRLGTGNEQFF
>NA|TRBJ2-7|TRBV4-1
CASSQNRDQAYEQYF
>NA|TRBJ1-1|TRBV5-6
CASSGLGGNTEAFF
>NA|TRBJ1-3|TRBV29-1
CSVEGPAVGNTIYF
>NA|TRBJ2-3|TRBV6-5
CASSYSRQGGTDTQYF
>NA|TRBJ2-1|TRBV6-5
CASSSLQVSSYNEQFF
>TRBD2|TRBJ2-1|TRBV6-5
CASSYLDGGGSSYNEQFF
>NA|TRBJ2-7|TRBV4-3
CASSQDPRGQPYEQYF
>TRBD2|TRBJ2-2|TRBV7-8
CASSESGRGTGELFF
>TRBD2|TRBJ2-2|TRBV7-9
CASSISGNGELFF
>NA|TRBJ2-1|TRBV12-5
CASGWDVGNEQFF
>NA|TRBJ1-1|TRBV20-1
CREGEEAFF
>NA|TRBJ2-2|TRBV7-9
CASSPGAGRTGELFF
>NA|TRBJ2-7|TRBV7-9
CASSLIQRPVDEQYF
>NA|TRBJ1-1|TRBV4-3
CASSQDGELNTEAFF
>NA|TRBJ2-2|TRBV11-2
CASSYAPGELFF
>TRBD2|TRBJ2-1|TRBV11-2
CASSRGREWRNEQFF
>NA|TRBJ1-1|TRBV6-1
CASSEARGYNTEAFF
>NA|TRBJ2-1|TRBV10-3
CAISETDHFLEQFF
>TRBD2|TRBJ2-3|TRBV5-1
CASSLELAGADTQYF
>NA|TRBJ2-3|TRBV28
CASSPRAFTDTQYF
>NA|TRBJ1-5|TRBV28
CASSLRRQDPQHF
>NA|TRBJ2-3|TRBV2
CAAGYTDTQYF
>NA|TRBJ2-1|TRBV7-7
CASSLAGVGSSYNEQFF
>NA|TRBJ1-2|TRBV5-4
CASSFEREHGYTF
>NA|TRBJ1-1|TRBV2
CASSGDVGTEAFF
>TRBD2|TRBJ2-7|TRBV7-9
CASLGTTEYEQYF
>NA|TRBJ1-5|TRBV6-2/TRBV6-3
CASSWPYGNQPQHF
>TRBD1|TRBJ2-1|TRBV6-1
CASRKAPGQGADEQFF
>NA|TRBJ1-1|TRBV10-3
CAISESRPGQGYAEAFF
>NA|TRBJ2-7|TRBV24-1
CATSDRNTYEQYF
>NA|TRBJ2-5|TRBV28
CASSFGGGGGETQYF
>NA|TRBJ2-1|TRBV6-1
CASSDTSGDEQFF
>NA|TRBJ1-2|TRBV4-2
CASSPYGANYGYTF